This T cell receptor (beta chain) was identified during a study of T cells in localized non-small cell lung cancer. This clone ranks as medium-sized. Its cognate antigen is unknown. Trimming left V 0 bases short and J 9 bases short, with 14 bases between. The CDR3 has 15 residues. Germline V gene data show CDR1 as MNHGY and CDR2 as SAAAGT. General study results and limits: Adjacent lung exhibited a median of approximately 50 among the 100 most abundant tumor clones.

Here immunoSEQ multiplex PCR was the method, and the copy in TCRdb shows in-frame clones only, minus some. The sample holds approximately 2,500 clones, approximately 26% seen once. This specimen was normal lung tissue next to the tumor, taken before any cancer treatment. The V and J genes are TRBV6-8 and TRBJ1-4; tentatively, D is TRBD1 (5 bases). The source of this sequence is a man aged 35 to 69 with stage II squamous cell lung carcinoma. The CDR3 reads CASSYSLHQGQKLFF. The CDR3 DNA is TGTGCCAGCAGTTACTCCCTGCACCAGGGACAAAAACTGTTTTTT.